This entry concerns a single T cell receptor beta chain. Its binding antigen is unknown. No base-level quality is on record; no much larger clone is a single base apart. Each collaborating institution followed its own protocols to collect whole blood in K2EDTA tubes. For TCRbeta analysis, collaborators shipped samples as frozen whole blood, isolated PBMCs, or DNA extracted from either of those sample types. This sample was taken from a study of blood T cell repertoires in COVID-19 (dated by TCRdb to 2019 to 2021). Context from the whole study: Samples covering the acute and convalescent phases of COVID-19 were provided by collaborators in the United States, Italy and Spain. HLA class I and class II types, where available, came from metadata supplied by the sample provider rather than from assay-based typing. Samples came from the ongoing ImmuneRACE study (first 160 participants) plus 1,254 subjects from 6 global collaborators. The repertoires were released in a freely available public database intended as a resource for research on the immune response to SARS-CoV-2. The prospective study material was composed of cDNA or gDNA derived from T cells, B-cell-depleted T cells, or PBMCs. The dataset comprised deeply sampled blood TCRbeta repertoires from subjects exposed to, actively infected with, or recovered from COVID-19. Nearly every sample came with metadata listing a de-identified subject ID, COVID-19 status, age in years and sex.

Trimming removed 6 bases from V and 3 bases from J; the gene matches leave 5 bases unexplained. According to the germline V gene, CDR1 reads SNHLY and CDR2 reads FYNNEI. Counted from cysteine to phenylalanine, this CDR3 has 15 amino acids. Only CDR3 DNA is held: 45 bases, read in frame from base 1. What the research found in general, with its limitations: Clinical and demographic metadata were provided uncurated, with the amount varying by source and participant.

TCRbeta CDR3 regions were amplified from genomic DNA by means of the immunoSEQ Assay, a bias-controlled multiplex PCR. The published analysis was carried out like this. Within the assay, amplification of reference gene primers was used to estimate how many nucleated cells each sample contained. To quantify the absolute abundance of each unique TCRbeta CDR3 rearrangement, sequence reads were collapsed and filtered. For each sample, productive Simpson clonality was calculated by taking the square root of Simpson's diversity index across productive rearrangements. TCRdb re-hosts the immuneACCESS table, in-frame sequences only. Its copies lack some clones; in the studies checked, an unresolved V gene accounts for under half of them, and the cause for the rest is not known. The V and J calls and the clone size are those of that table, but D and trimming were determined from the DNA. The sample table lists under 150,000 clones, 70% to 85% of them with a count of one. Of the sample, 7.5% falls within the top ten clones.

This chain is built from TRBV2 and TRBJ2-7; 13 junctional bases match TRBD2. The sequencing sample was made of peripheral blood. This TCR derives from a man between 65 and 85 years old with active or convalescent COVID-19. The CDR3 region has the sequence CASRIGTSGNYEQYF. The DNA sequence is TGTGCCAGCAGGATCGGGACTAGCGGGAACTACGAGCAGTACTTC.